Below are 6 T cell receptor beta chains sequenced from a single sample in a study of identical twins. TCRdb reprocessed the 5' RACE reads with MiXCR, giving one entry per CDR3 protein. The profile shows hundreds of thousands of distinct CDR3 sequences, around 12% of them singletons. This same sample was also part of a study on yellow fever vaccine responses in identical twins.

Sequencing input: PBMCs. The receptor set was obtained from a woman aged 18-29 years in good health.

The chain employs TRBV21-1 and TRBJ2-7; the D call of TRBD1 is as the table states it, not checked on the DNA. TRBV21-1 is shown as a pseudogene. The CDR3 totals 10 residues. The CDR3 loop reads CASSETVMYF. In DNA, the CDR3 is TGTGCCAGCAGCGAGACAGTTATGTACTTC.

This chain connects TRBV11-3 to TRBJ2-1; 11 positions match TRBD1. Germline V gene sequence: CDR1 SGHNT, CDR2 YENEEA. The V segment lost 4 bases and the J segment 3 bases; nucleotides outside the gene matches: 5. The CDR3 consists of 16 residues. The DNA for the CDR3 is TGTGCCAGCAGCTCCTTCGGGACAGGGGGCTACAATGAGCAGTTCTTC. Its protein product is CASSSFGTGGYNEQFF.

The chain employs TRBV29-1 and TRBJ1-2; 7 bases align to TRBD1. From germline, CDR1 is SQVTM and CDR2 ANQGSEA. CDR3 length equals 14 residues. V lost 4 bases and J lost 3; bases outside the gene matches: 8. The CDR3 nucleotides are TGCAGCGTTGTATGGACAGGAGTCCACTATGGCTACACCTTC. This codes for CSVVWTGVHYGYTF. Full variable domain (outside the CDR3, taken from reference TRBV29-1 and TRBJ1-2): SAVISQKPSRDICQRGTSLTIQCQVDSQVTMMFWYRQQPGQSLTLIATANQGSEATYESGFVIDKFPISRPNLTFSTLTVSNMSPEDSSIYLCSVVWTGVHYGYTFGSGTRLTVV.

The rearrangement joins TRBV20-1 to TRBJ2-1, with 10 bases fitting TRBD2. V lost 0 bases and J lost 2; bases outside the gene matches: 7. This CDR3 spans 17 amino acids. Per germline, CDR1 DFQATT and CDR2 SNEGSKA (reference sequence). The CDR3 sequence: CSARDLAGVTTYNEQFF. The CDR3 bases are TGCAGTGCTAGAGATCTAGCGGGAGTTACAACCTACAATGAGCAGTTCTTC.

The CDR3 loop is CASSPLGATEEQFF. CDR3 in DNA: TGCGCCAGCAGCCCACTGGGGGCTACCGAGGAGCAGTTCTTC. The chain carries TRBV4-1 and TRBJ2-1, with a weak D call TRBD1 (6 bases). The germline CDR1 and CDR2 sequences are MGHRA and YSYEKL. The CDR3 loop spans 14 amino acids. V was shortened by 4 bases and J by 10 bases, with 17 bases between the two germline ends.

The J gene is TRBJ2-1, the V gene TRBV6-5; maybe TRBD1 (5 bases). Germline V gene lookup returns CDR1 MNHEY and CDR2 SVGAGI. The V and J ends lost 7 bases and 3 bases respectively, with 19 bases between them. The CDR3 length is 16 residues. The CDR3: CASKLARQGGYNEQFF. The CDR3 nucleotides read TGTGCCAGCAAGCTTGCTCGGCAGGGCGGCTACAATGAGCAGTTCTTC.